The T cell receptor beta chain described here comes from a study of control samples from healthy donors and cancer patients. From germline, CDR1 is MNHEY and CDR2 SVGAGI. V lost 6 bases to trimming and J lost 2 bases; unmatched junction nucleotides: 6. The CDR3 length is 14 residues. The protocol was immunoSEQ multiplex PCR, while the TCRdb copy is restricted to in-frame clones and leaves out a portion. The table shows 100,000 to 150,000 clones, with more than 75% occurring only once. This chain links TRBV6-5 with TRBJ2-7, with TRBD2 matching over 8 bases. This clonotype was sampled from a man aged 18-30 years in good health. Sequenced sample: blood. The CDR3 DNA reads TGTGCCAGCAGCCCACTAGCGGACGCCTACGAGCAGTACTTC. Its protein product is CASSPLADAYEQYF.